The next 32 T cell receptor beta chains were all read from a single sample in a study of control samples from healthy donors and cancer patients. Produced via immunoSEQ multiplex PCR; TCRdb's table is partial and in-frame only. The table lists roughly 170,000 clones, approximately 92% of them singletons. The sequenced material came from blood. Source of these receptors: a man younger than 35 in good health.

DNA for the CDR3: TGTGCCAGCAGCCAAGACGGGGCAACAGATACGCAGTATTTT. It is translated as CASSQDGATDTQYF. This chain uses TRBV14 with TRBJ2-3, with D possibly called TRBD1 or TRBD2 (5 bases each). This CDR3 contains 14 residues. Germline V gene data show CDR1 as SGHDN and CDR2 as FVKESK. The V and J ends lost 0 bases and 3 bases respectively, with 7 bases between them.

This chain joins TRBV7-2 and TRBJ1-1; D not certain. V was cut by 8 bases and J by 1 base, with 14 bases left in between. Per the germline V gene, CDR1 is SGHTA and CDR2 is FQGNSA. The CDR3 length is 14 residues. The CDR3 region has the DNA TGTGCCAGCCTCCCATCCGGAAGGAACACTGAAGCTTTCTTT. It specifies CASLPSGRNTEAFF.

The J gene is TRBJ1-1, the V gene TRBV24-1, with 7 bases aligning to TRBD1. Germline V gene data show CDR1 as KGHDR and CDR2 as SFDVKD. The CDR3 covers 13 residues. The junction had 5 bases not matched to a gene; V was cut back by 6 bases and J by 5 bases. The CDR3 protein is CATSPAGGTEAFF. CDR3 nucleotide sequence: TGTGCCACCAGTCCGGCAGGGGGTACTGAAGCTTTCTTT.

The V gene is TRBV5-4, the J gene TRBJ1-6; D remains ambiguous. The CDR3 sequence is 17 residues long. Germline loops: CDR1 SGHNT, CDR2 YYREEE (reference sequence). V dropped 3 bases and J dropped 9 bases, with 22 bases sitting between them. The CDR3 DNA is TGTGCCAGCAGCTCTACCCTTGGTCCGACGAACGGTTCACCCCTCCACTTT. It translates to CASSSTLGPTNGSPLHF.

This clone showed up just a few times. The chain combines TRBV5-1 with TRBJ2-5; D unresolved. V dropped 5 bases and J dropped 3 bases, with 5 bases sitting between them. CDR1 and CDR2 (germline): SGHRS, YFSETQ. This CDR3 contains 11 residues. DNA for the CDR3: TGCGCCAGCAGTCATAAAGAGACCCAGTACTTC. This encodes CASSHKETQYF.

CDR3 residues: CATSGANTGELFF. CDR3 nucleotides: TGTGCCACCAGTGGAGCGAACACCGGGGAGCTGTTTTTT. The rearrangement uses TRBV24-1 and TRBJ2-2; D remains ambiguous. CDR1 KGHDR and CDR2 SFDVKD come from the germline V gene. The CDR3 extends over 13 amino acids. Trimming took off 5 bases at V and 0 bases at J, with 3 bases between the two ends.

The chain recombines TRBV28 with TRBJ1-6; D is perhaps TRBD1 (5 bases). Germline assignment: CDR1 MDHEN and CDR2 SYDVKM. The ends were cut back, 3 bases at V and 14 bases at J, with 8 bases in the middle. The CDR3 consists of 11 residues. The CDR3: CASSFRDSLHF. The CDR3 DNA sequence: TGTGCCAGCAGTTTCCGGGACTCCCTCCACTTT.

The gene calls are TRBV7-2 and TRBJ1-2; the D is unclear. This CDR3 region has 13 residues. Germline values: CDR1 SGHTA, CDR2 FQGNSA. V gave up 1 base and J gave up 1 base, with 4 bases separating them. The CDR3 sequence: CASSLVGNYGYTF. The CDR3 nucleotides are TGTGCCAGCAGCTTAGTGGGTAACTATGGCTACACCTTC.

This chain connects TRBV9 to TRBJ2-3; tentatively, D is TRBD1 (6 bases). Between the trimmed V and J ends, which lost 3 bases and 3 bases, there was a span of 8 bases. Germline V lookup: CDR1 SGDLS, CDR2 YYNGEE. The CDR3 is made up of 13 amino acids. The CDR3 DNA is TGTGCCAGCAGCGCAGGGGCGACAGATACGCAGTATTTT. This sequence encodes CASSAGATDTQYF.

The rearrangement links TRBV10-3 to TRBJ1-1, with 7 positions matching TRBD1. Germline lookup yields CDR1 ENHRY and CDR2 SYGVKD. J gave up 4 bases and V 4 bases, and 9 bases lay outside the gene matches. The CDR3 consists of 15 residues. CDR3 DNA sequence: TGTGCCATCAGTGGACGACAGGGCGACGCCACTGAAGCTTTCTTT. Translation gives CAISGRQGDATEAFF.

This clone occurred many times. The same CDR3 also results from other DNA sequences found in this sample. J is TRBJ1-5 and V is TRBV12-3 or TRBV12-4, with 10 bases fitting TRBD1. Trimming at V came to 5 bases and at J to 7 bases, leaving 2 bases not matched to a gene. CDR3 length: 13 residues. The CDR3 loop is CASSRTGGQPQHF. The CDR3 coding sequence is TGTGCCAGCAGTCGGACAGGGGGACAGCCCCAGCATTTT.

This clone has only one observation. This chain joins TRBV12-3 or TRBV12-4 and TRBJ2-7, with TRBD1 matching 9 bases. The ends lost 6 bases at V and 5 bases at J; junction bases unmatched: 2. CDR3 length: 12 residues. Written as DNA, the CDR3 is TGTGCCAGCAGCGGACAGGGGAACGAGCAGTACTTC. This translates into CASSGQGNEQYF.

This clone showed up just once. This rearrangement joins TRBV7-9 to TRBJ2-7, with 10 bases fitting TRBD1. Looked up from germline, CDR1 is SEHNR and CDR2 is FQNEAQ (reference sequence). J lost 4 bases, V lost 1 base, and 7 bases had no gene match. This CDR3 spans 16 amino acids. This CDR3 is CASSLVGRTGGYEQYF. CDR3 sequence (DNA): TGTGCCAGCAGCTTAGTTGGGCGGACAGGGGGTTACGAGCAGTACTTC.

This chain joins TRBV18 and TRBJ2-7, with 9 bases lining up with TRBD1. Trimming at V came to 2 bases and at J to 7 bases, leaving 6 bases not matched to a gene. The CDR3 runs 14 residues. Germline V gene lookup returns CDR1 KGHSH and CDR2 LQKENI. Written as DNA, the CDR3 is TGTGCCAGCTCACCAAACAGGGGGCAGGAAGAGCAGTACTTC. It is translated as CASSPNRGQEEQYF.

V and J are TRBV18 and TRBJ2-5, with 8 bases lining up with TRBD1. From germline, CDR1 is KGHSH and CDR2 LQKENI. V lost 3 bases and J lost 2; bases outside the gene matches: 8. This CDR3 is built from 16 residues. CDR3 sequence reads: CASSPSTGAIQETQYF. In nucleotides, the CDR3 is TGTGCCAGCTCACCCTCGACAGGGGCGATACAAGAGACCCAGTACTTC.

The chain is built from TRBV2 and TRBJ2-7, with D possibly TRBD2 on 6 matching bases. This CDR3 has 16 residues. Germline values: CDR1 SNHLY, CDR2 FYNNEI. V lost 4 bases and J lost 5, with 21 bases in between. The CDR3 is CASSVLIRPGEDEQYF. The CDR3 nucleotides read TGTGCCAGCAGTGTACTCATAAGACCTGGGGAGGACGAGCAGTACTTC.

The chain carries TRBV2 and TRBJ2-1; D gene unclear. Trimming shortened V by 3 bases and J by 3 bases, and 9 bases separated the two germline ends. Germline V lookup: CDR1 SNHLY, CDR2 FYNNEI. The CDR3 runs 14 residues. CDR3 region: CASSDWAGYNEQFF. Written as DNA, the CDR3 is TGTGCCAGCAGTGACTGGGCAGGCTACAATGAGCAGTTCTTC.

In its sample, this clone was seen once. One junction end disagrees with the germline gene, perhaps due to a read error. The chain joins TRBV10-1 to TRBJ1-4, with D perhaps TRBD1 (5 bases). The CDR3 is 17 residues long. CDR1 and CDR2 from the germline V gene are WNHNN and SYGVQD (reference sequence). In DNA form, the CDR3 reads TGCGCCAGCAGTGAGTCGTTTTATTCGGGACGGAAGGGGAAAACTGTTTTT. Residues: CASSESFYSGRKGKTVF.

This clone appeared a single time. The rearrangement uses TRBV5-1 and TRBJ2-7; D uncertain. This CDR3 comprises 12 residues. CDR1 is SGHRS, CDR2 YFSETQ, per germline. The germline V and J ends were trimmed by 4 bases and 4 bases, with 9 bases remaining between them. CDR3 amino acids: CASSLGEYEQYF. The CDR3 region has the DNA TGCGCCAGCAGCCTCGGTGAATACGAGCAGTACTTC.

The chain is built from TRBV7-6 and TRBJ2-4; TRBD1 agrees at 9 bases. With 5 bases clipped from V and 9 bases from J, the junction kept 5 bases outside the gene matches. This CDR3 is built from 13 residues. Germline loops: CDR1 SGHVS, CDR2 FNYEAQ. CDR3 residues: CASSPGQGSIQYF. The CDR3 coding sequence is TGTGCCAGCAGCCCAGGACAGGGGAGCATTCAGTACTTC.

DNA of the CDR3: TGTGCCAGCAGCTTACCGGGTGGCAATTCACCCCTCCACTTT. This sequence encodes CASSLPGGNSPLHF. The chain links TRBV7-9 to TRBJ1-6, with unresolved D. Deletions cut 2 bases from V and 7 bases from J, with 9 bases between. Germline V gene lookup returns CDR1 SEHNR and CDR2 FQNEAQ (reference sequence). The CDR3 has 14 residues.

The chain links TRBV10-3 to TRBJ2-4, with TRBD1 identical over 7 bases. The germline V gene has CDR1 ENHRY and CDR2 SYGVKD. This CDR3 has 13 residues. V lost 3 bases, J lost 8 bases, and 4 bases stayed unmatched. CDR3 in DNA: TGTGCCATCAGTGAAGGGGGCTGGGACATTCAGTACTTC. Its translation is CAISEGGWDIQYF.

CDR3: CASGFLTGGNEKLFF. The CDR3 bases are TGTGCTAGTGGTTTTCTGACAGGAGGGAATGAAAAACTGTTTTTT. The chain uses TRBV12-5 and TRBJ1-4, with D possibly TRBD1 on 6 matching bases. Trimming stripped 3 bases from V and 5 bases from J, with 13 bases between. The CDR3 length is 15 residues. Germline lookup yields CDR1 LGHNT and CDR2 FRNRAP.

The V gene is TRBV6-1, the J gene TRBJ1-6; D unclear. Between the trimmed V and J ends, which lost 4 bases and 0 bases, there was a span of 13 bases. Germline lookup yields CDR1 MNHNS and CDR2 SASEGT. The CDR3 has 17 residues. As DNA, the CDR3 is TGTGCCAGCAGTGCAGACGTCGGCGGCTCCTATAATTCACCCCTCCACTTT. Translated, it gives CASSADVGGSYNSPLHF.

This chain joins TRBV12-3 or TRBV12-4 and TRBJ1-2; D gene ambiguous. This CDR3 comprises 10 residues. V gave up 4 bases and J gave up 6 bases, with 3 bases separating them. CDR3: CASSYNGYTF. The CDR3 region has the DNA TGTGCCAGCAGTTACAATGGCTACACCTTC.

The chain employs TRBV5-4 and TRBJ2-7, with D perhaps matching TRBD1 (7 bases). Germline V gene lookup returns CDR1 SGHNT and CDR2 YYREEE (reference sequence). The ends were cut back, 4 bases at V and 3 bases at J, with 17 bases in the middle. This CDR3 contains 15 residues. In DNA form, the CDR3 reads TGTGCCAGCAGCCGGAGGGAACAGGGGAACTACGAGCAGTACTTC. This sequence encodes CASSRREQGNYEQYF.

This rearrangement joins TRBV30 to TRBJ2-2, with TRBD2 matching 7 bases. The CDR3 covers 14 residues. With V trimmed by 3 bases and J by 6 bases, 7 bases remained unmatched. The germline V gene has CDR1 GTSNPN and CDR2 SVGIG (reference sequence). CDR3 in DNA: TGTGCCTGGAGAGTCGGGACTAACCCCGGGGAGCTGTTTTTT. It specifies CAWRVGTNPGELFF.

The chain couples TRBV2 to TRBJ1-2; possibly TRBD1 for D (5 bases). CDR3 length equals 12 residues. V was trimmed by 7 bases and J by 4 bases, leaving 10 bases between them. The germline gives CDR1 SNHLY, CDR2 FYNNEI. CDR3 DNA: TGTGCCAGCACAGGGAGCGGCTATGGCTACACCTTC. Translating gives CASTGSGYGYTF.

The J gene is TRBJ1-3, the V gene TRBV5-1; perhaps TRBD1 as D (5 bases). Deletions cut 0 bases from V and 4 bases from J, with 5 bases between. The CDR3 extends over 13 amino acids. Germline CDR1 reads SGHRS; CDR2 reads YFSETQ. The CDR3, as DNA: TGCGCCAGCAGCTTGGGGGACGGAAACACCATATATTTT. This gives the protein CASSLGDGNTIYF.

The J gene is TRBJ1-1, the V gene TRBV7-9, with 8 bases matching TRBD1. V was clipped by 7 bases and J by 5 bases; unmatched bases: 12. This CDR3 contains 15 residues. In germline, CDR1 is SEHNR, CDR2 FQNEAQ (reference sequence). The CDR3 reads CASTGQGRSWTEAFF. Here the CDR3 DNA reads TGTGCCAGCACCGGACAGGGTAGGTCGTGGACTGAAGCTTTCTTT. The full variable domain, rest sourced from reference TRBV7-9 and TRBJ1-1, is DTGVSQNPRHKITKRGQNVTFRCDPISEHNRLYWYRQTLGQGPEFLTYFQNEAQLEKSRLLSDRFSAERPKGSFSTLEIQRTEQGDSAMYLCASTGQGRSWTEAFFGQGTRLTVV.

This chain links TRBV28 with TRBJ1-5; TRBD1 might be the D (6 bases). V lost 4 bases and J 7 bases, leaving 14 bases between the germline ends. The CDR3 is made up of 14 amino acids. From germline, CDR1 is MDHEN and CDR2 SYDVKM. The CDR3 here is CASSWATGDQPQHF. The CDR3 coding sequence is TGTGCCAGCAGTTGGGCGACAGGCGACCAGCCCCAGCATTTT.

This chain joins TRBV29-1 and TRBJ1-1, with 7 bases lining up with TRBD1. The CDR3 extends over 13 amino acids. Germline CDR1 and CDR2: SQVTM and ANQGSEA. V lost 8 bases and J lost 0; bases outside the gene matches: 6. CDR3 in DNA: TGCAGCCTTCAGACAGGGCTGAACACTGAAGCTTTCTTT. Translating gives CSLQTGLNTEAFF.